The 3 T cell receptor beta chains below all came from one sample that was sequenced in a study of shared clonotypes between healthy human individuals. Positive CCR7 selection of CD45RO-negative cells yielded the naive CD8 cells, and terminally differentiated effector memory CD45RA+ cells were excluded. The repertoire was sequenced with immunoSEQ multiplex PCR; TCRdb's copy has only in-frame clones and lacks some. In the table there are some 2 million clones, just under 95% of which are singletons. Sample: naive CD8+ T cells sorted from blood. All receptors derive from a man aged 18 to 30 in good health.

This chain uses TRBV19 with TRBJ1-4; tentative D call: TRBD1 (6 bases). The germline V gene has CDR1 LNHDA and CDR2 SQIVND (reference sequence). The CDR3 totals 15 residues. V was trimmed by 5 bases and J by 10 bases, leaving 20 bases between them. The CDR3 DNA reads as TGTGCCAGTAGTTTCTCGATAGGGGGTTCGGGAAAACTGTTTTTT. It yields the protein CASSFSIGGSGKLFF.

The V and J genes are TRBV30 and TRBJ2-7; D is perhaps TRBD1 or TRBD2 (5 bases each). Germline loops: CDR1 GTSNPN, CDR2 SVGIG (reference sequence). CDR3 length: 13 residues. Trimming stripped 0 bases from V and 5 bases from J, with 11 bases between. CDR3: CAWSVGTGHEQYF. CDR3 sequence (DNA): TGTGCCTGGAGTGTTGGGACCGGGCACGAGCAGTACTTC.

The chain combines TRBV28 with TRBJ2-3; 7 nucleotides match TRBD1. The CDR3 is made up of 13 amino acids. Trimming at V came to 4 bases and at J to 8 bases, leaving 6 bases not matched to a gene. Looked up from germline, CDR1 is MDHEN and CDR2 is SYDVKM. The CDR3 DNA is TGTGCCAGCAGTTCCTCCGGACAGGCTACGCAGTATTTT. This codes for CASSSSGQATQYF. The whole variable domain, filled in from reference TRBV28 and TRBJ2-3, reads DVKVTQSSRYLVKRTGEKVFLECVQDMDHENMFWYRQDPGLGLRLIYFSYDVKMKEKGDIPEGYSVSREKKERFSLILESASTNQTSMYLCASSSSGQATQYFGPGTRLTVL.